What follows are 27 T cell receptor beta chains derived from one specimen sequenced in a study of T cells after yellow fever vaccination. TCRdb re-called the 5' RACE reads through MiXCR, storing one row per CDR3 protein. This table holds roughly 340,000 distinct CDR3 sequences, 8.7% found once. This specimen was PBMCs, taken on the day of the first yellow fever vaccination. The receptors derive from a man aged 18 to 29 who received the YFV17D yellow fever vaccine.

This clonotype was seen more than once but under ten times. The V call is TRBV10-3, the J call TRBJ1-1; the D is unclear. The V and J ends lost 3 bases and 1 base respectively, with 6 bases between them. CDR1 and CDR2 from the germline V gene are ENHRY and SYGVKD. CDR3 size: 13 residues. This chain's CDR3 is CAISEAPNTEAFF. CDR3 nucleotide sequence: TGTGCCATCAGTGAAGCCCCGAACACTGAAGCTTTCTTT.

This chain links TRBV4-1 with TRBJ1-5; 7 nucleotides line up with TRBD1. This CDR3 is built from 15 residues. CDR1 MGHRA and CDR2 YSYEKL come from the germline V gene. Trimming cost V 0 bases and J 9 bases; bases outside gene matches: 8. The CDR3 coding sequence is TGCGCCAGCAGCCAAGATTGGACAGGTGGGGGGCCCCAGCATTTT. This codes for CASSQDWTGGGPQHF.

This chain joins TRBV28 and TRBJ1-6; TRBD1 is a possible D gene (6 bases). The germline CDR1 and CDR2 sequences are MDHEN and SYDVKM. The CDR3 length is 13 residues. Trimming removed 7 bases at V and 7 bases at J, with 11 bases between. In DNA form, the CDR3 reads TGTGCCAGCACCAATCAGGGGAATTCACCCCTCCACTTT. Protein sequence: CASTNQGNSPLHF.

V and J are TRBV4-1 and TRBJ1-5; no definite D call. Germline V gene sequence: CDR1 MGHRA, CDR2 YSYEKL. The CDR3 is 16 amino acids. The V gene lost 0 bases and the J gene lost 2 bases, with 11 bases spanning the gap. This chain's CDR3 is CASSQEGALGNQPQHF. CDR3 nucleotides: TGCGCCAGCAGCCAAGAAGGCGCGTTGGGCAATCAGCCCCAGCATTTT.

This clonotype occurred a few times. The chain has TRBV7-2 and TRBJ2-7; no definite D call. Germline V gene sequence: CDR1 SGHTA, CDR2 FQGNSA. The V gene lost 6 bases and the J gene lost 3 bases, with 15 bases spanning the gap. The CDR3 length is 14 residues. CDR3 region: CASSSTPSFYEQYF. The CDR3 nucleotides read TGTGCCAGCAGTTCAACCCCCAGTTTCTACGAGCAGTACTTC.

This chain joins TRBV27 and TRBJ2-1; 12 bases agree with TRBD2. This CDR3 is built from 16 residues. CDR1 is MNHEY, CDR2 SMNVEV, per germline (reference sequence). The V and J ends lost 5 bases and 2 bases, in that order; junction bases with no gene match: 4. DNA of the CDR3: TGTGCCAGCAGTCCCCCTAGCGGGGGGGCCTACAATGAGCAGTTCTTC. The encoded protein is CASSPPSGGAYNEQFF.

This clonotype was seen repeatedly, ten times or more. This rearrangement joins TRBV4-2 to TRBJ2-2, with 12 bases fitting TRBD1. This CDR3 has 18 residues. Per germline, CDR1 LGHNA and CDR2 YNFKEQ. Unmatched junction bases numbered 13, after V lost 3 bases and J lost 8 bases. Here the CDR3 reads CASSHLSGTGGSRGELFF. Written as DNA, the CDR3 is TGTGCCAGCAGCCACCTCTCCGGGACAGGGGGCTCCCGGGGGGAGCTGTTTTTT.

This clonotype has ten or more counts. The chain carries TRBV27 and TRBJ2-3; the D gene is possibly TRBD2 (6 bases). The CDR3 has 13 residues. V lost 6 bases to trimming and J lost 10 bases, with 17 bases between them. Germline lookup yields CDR1 MNHEY and CDR2 SMNVEV (reference sequence). The chain's CDR3 is CASSEGTRAPQYF. The CDR3 nucleotides are TGTGCCAGCAGCGAAGGGACTCGTGCCCCGCAGTATTTT.

This clonotype was seen only a few times. This chain links TRBV12-3 or TRBV12-4 with TRBJ2-7; a weak D match, TRBD2 (6 bases). V lost 8 bases and J lost 6, with 17 bases in between. The CDR3 consists of 13 residues. The CDR3 region is CASRPPGVSEQYF. The CDR3 nucleotides read TGTGCCAGCCGCCCCCCGGGGGTCAGCGAGCAGTACTTC.

This clonotype was seen at least ten times. CDR3 residues: CSARGPVETQYF. The CDR3 DNA reads as TGCAGTGCTAGAGGCCCAGTAGAGACCCAGTACTTC. This chain uses TRBV20-1 with TRBJ2-5, with D unclear. Trimming left V 1 base short and J 4 bases short, with 7 bases between. Germline loops: CDR1 DFQATT, CDR2 SNEGSKA (reference sequence). The CDR3 extends over 12 amino acids.

J is TRBJ2-2 and V is TRBV20-1; 9 nucleotides line up with TRBD2. With 4 bases clipped from V and 4 bases from J, the junction kept 4 bases outside the gene matches. The CDR3 is 14 residues long. Germline CDR1 DFQATT, CDR2 SNEGSKA (reference sequence). The CDR3 here is CSANSGGGTGELFF. The CDR3 DNA sequence: TGCAGTGCTAATAGCGGGGGAGGCACCGGGGAGCTGTTTTTT.

This clonotype was found a few times. The chain couples TRBV6-6 to TRBJ1-1; TRBD1 aligns across 7 bases. Germline V gene lookup returns CDR1 MNHNY and CDR2 SVGAGI (reference sequence). Trimming at V came to 6 bases and at J to 4 bases, leaving 5 bases not matched to a gene. This CDR3 comprises 13 residues. In DNA form, the CDR3 reads TGTGCCAGCAGCAACAGGGGAGCCACTGAAGCTTTCTTT. It codes for CASSNRGATEAFF.

This clonotype has ten or more counts. The chain uses TRBV27 and TRBJ1-5; D unresolved. This CDR3 is 12 amino acids long. With 3 bases removed from V and 3 bases from J, the gap between germline ends came to 3 bases. CDR1 is MNHEY, CDR2 SMNVEV, per germline (reference sequence). The CDR3 coding sequence is TGTGCCAGCAGTTTTCTCAATCAGCCCCAGCATTTT. It yields the protein CASSFLNQPQHF.

This clonotype has just a few counts. The chain recombines TRBV5-6 with TRBJ1-5; D not resolved. The CDR3 totals 15 residues. With 0 bases removed from V and 3 bases from J, the gap between germline ends came to 10 bases. Germline V lookup: CDR1 SGHDT, CDR2 YYEEEE. The chain's CDR3 is CASSLGGAPNQPQHF. Here the CDR3 DNA reads TGTGCCAGCAGCTTGGGCGGAGCTCCCAATCAGCCCCAGCATTTT.

The V and J genes are TRBV7-2 and TRBJ2-1; D unresolved. Germline V CDR1 and CDR2: SGHTA, FQGNSA. Trimming took 0 bases from V and 8 from J, leaving 8 bases between them. CDR3 length equals 13 residues. The CDR3 nucleotides read TGTGCCAGCAGCTTAGCAGGGTTCCATGAGCAGTTCTTC. Protein: CASSLAGFHEQFF.

The table lists this clonotype with a few counts. The V gene is TRBV9, the J gene TRBJ2-2, with TRBD2 matching 7 bases. Germline V gene data show CDR1 as SGDLS and CDR2 as YYNGEE. This CDR3 is built from 16 residues. The V segment lost 0 bases and the J segment 2 bases; nucleotides outside the gene matches: 4. CDR3 sequence reads: CASSVEASGNTGELFF. DNA for the CDR3: TGTGCCAGCAGCGTAGAGGCTAGCGGAAACACCGGGGAGCTGTTTTTT.

In this sample, this clonotype turned up many times. V usage is TRBV5-6 and J usage is TRBJ2-2, with D perhaps given as TRBD1 or TRBD2 (5 bases each). Germline V CDR1 and CDR2: SGHDT, YYEEEE. The V end was cut by 3 bases, the J end by 1 base, with 10 bases between. CDR3 length: 15 amino acids. CDR3 loop: CASSSGTENTGELFF. For the CDR3, the DNA is TGTGCCAGCAGCTCCGGGACGGAGAACACCGGGGAGCTGTTTTTT.

V gene TRBV20-1 combines with J gene TRBJ2-2, with TRBD2 matching 9 bases. CDR3 length: 14 residues. Per germline, CDR1 DFQATT and CDR2 SNEGSKA (reference sequence). The junction had 3 bases not matched to a gene; V was cut back by 1 base and J by 6 bases. CDR3 sequence (DNA): TGCAGTGCTAGAGGCGGGGGGGTACCCGGGGAGCTGTTTTTT. The encoded protein is CSARGGGVPGELFF.

This clonotype was seen ten or more times. The chain recombines TRBV18 with TRBJ2-3; maybe TRBD2 (5 bases). Germline CDR1 reads KGHSH; CDR2 reads LQKENI. CDR3 size: 15 residues. The V gene lost 3 bases and the J gene lost 1 base, with 11 bases spanning the gap. The CDR3 region is CASSPKAGGTDTQYF. The CDR3 nucleotides are TGTGCCAGCTCACCGAAGGCGGGCGGCACAGATACGCAGTATTTT.

This clonotype has only one observation. This chain uses TRBV5-6 with TRBJ1-2; maybe TRBD1 (6 bases). The V gene's germline CDR1 is SGHDT and CDR2 YYEEEE. The CDR3 is 13 amino acids. V lost 8 bases and J lost 4, with 15 bases in between. The CDR3 protein is CARSPGQLYGYTF. The CDR3 DNA sequence: TGTGCCAGGAGCCCCGGACAGCTCTATGGCTACACCTTC.

This clonotype was recorded a few times. The rearrangement uses TRBV5-4 and TRBJ1-1; D is possibly TRBD1 (5 bases). This CDR3 comprises 18 residues. Between the trimmed V and J ends, which lost 2 bases and 2 bases, there was a span of 22 bases. Germline loops: CDR1 SGHNT, CDR2 YYREEE (reference sequence). The CDR3 DNA reads as TGTGCCAGCAGCTTCGCAGTTGACCAGGGACGGCCCAACACTGAAGCTTTCTTT. Protein product: CASSFAVDQGRPNTEAFF.

This clonotype came up a few times. J is TRBJ2-6 and V is TRBV7-9, with D unresolved. V was shortened by 2 bases and J by 3 bases, with 5 bases between the two germline ends. The length of the CDR3 is 14 residues. Germline V CDR1 and CDR2: SEHNR, FQNEAQ (reference sequence). The CDR3 spells CASSLTLGANVLTF. The CDR3 DNA sequence: TGTGCCAGCAGCTTAACTCTTGGGGCCAACGTCCTGACTTTC.

The genes are TRBV5-1 and TRBJ1-4; 8 nucleotides match TRBD1. The CDR3 is made up of 15 amino acids. Germline values: CDR1 SGHRS, CDR2 YFSETQ. V shed 3 bases and J 7 bases; nucleotides not matched to a gene: 8. In DNA, the CDR3 is TGCGCCAGCAGCTCCGCACAGGGGGAGGGTGAAAAACTGTTTTTT. Residues: CASSSAQGEGEKLFF.

Concerning this clonotype: A much bigger clone sits one base away, suggesting this may be a read error. This chain connects TRBV18 to TRBJ2-3; TRBD1 aligns across 8 bases. The CDR3 covers 13 residues. Germline V gives CDR1 KGHSH, CDR2 LQKENI. The V gene end was trimmed by 4 bases and the J gene end by 4 bases; junction bases not matched to a gene: 1. The CDR3: CASSQGQADTQYF. As DNA, the CDR3 is TGTGCCAGCTCACAGGGACAGGCAGATACGCAGTATTTT.

This clonotype was counted between two and nine times. V gene TRBV5-1 combines with J gene TRBJ1-3, with D possibly matching TRBD1 (6 bases). The ends were cut back, 4 bases at V and 4 bases at J, with 15 bases in the middle. The CDR3 runs 15 residues. Germline V CDR1 and CDR2: SGHRS, YFSETQ. The CDR3 nucleotides are TGCGCCAGCAGCCCGACCGCAGGGGTGGGAAACACCATATATTTT. The encoded protein is CASSPTAGVGNTIYF.

V usage is TRBV7-3 and J usage is TRBJ2-7; perhaps TRBD1 as D (5 bases). The V gene lost 2 bases and the J gene lost 3 bases, with 8 bases spanning the gap. The CDR3 has 13 residues. In germline, CDR1 is SGHTA, CDR2 FQGTGA. CDR3 protein: CASSLHQGYEQYV. The DNA of the CDR3 is TGTGCCAGCAGCTTACACCAGGGCTACGAGCAGTACGTC.

This clonotype came up many times. The V call is TRBV10-3, the J call TRBJ1-5; 10 bases align to TRBD1. Germline V gives CDR1 ENHRY, CDR2 SYGVKD. J gave up 4 bases and V 8 bases, and 2 bases lay outside the gene matches. The CDR3 consists of 13 residues. CDR3 in DNA: TGTGCCATCGGGACAGGGGAAAATCAGCCCCAGCATTTT. Its protein is CAIGTGENQPQHF.